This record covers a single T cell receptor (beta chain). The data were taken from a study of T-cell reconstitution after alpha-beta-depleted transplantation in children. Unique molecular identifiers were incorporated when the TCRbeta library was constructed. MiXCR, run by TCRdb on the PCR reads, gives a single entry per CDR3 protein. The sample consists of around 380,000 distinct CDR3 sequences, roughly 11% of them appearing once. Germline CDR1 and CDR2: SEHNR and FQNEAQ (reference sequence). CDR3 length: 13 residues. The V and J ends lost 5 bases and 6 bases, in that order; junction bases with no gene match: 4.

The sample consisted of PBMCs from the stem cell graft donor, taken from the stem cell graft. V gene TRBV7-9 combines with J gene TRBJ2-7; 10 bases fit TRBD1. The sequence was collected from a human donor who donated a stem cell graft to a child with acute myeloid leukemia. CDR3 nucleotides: TGTGCCAGCAGCGAGACAGGGGGCATCGAGCAGTACGTC. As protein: CASSETGGIEQYV.